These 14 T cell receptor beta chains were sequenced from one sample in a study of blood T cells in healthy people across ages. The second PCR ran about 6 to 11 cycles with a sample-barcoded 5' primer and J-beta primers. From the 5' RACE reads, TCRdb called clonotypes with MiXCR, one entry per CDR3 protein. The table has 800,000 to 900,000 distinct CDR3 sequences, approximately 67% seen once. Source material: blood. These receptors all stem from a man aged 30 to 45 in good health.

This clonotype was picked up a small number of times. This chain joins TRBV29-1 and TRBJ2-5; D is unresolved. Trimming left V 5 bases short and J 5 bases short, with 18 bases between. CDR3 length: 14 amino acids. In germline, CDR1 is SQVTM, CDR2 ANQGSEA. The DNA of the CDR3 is TGCAGCGTTTCCTGGCCCTCCTCGTGGGAGACCCAGTACTTC. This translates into CSVSWPSSWETQYF.

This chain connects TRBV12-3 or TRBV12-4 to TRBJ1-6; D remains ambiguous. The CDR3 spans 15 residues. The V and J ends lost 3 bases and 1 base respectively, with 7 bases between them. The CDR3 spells CASSFRGSYNSPLHF. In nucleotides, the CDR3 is TGTGCCAGCAGTTTTCGAGGATCCTATAATTCACCCCTCCACTTT.

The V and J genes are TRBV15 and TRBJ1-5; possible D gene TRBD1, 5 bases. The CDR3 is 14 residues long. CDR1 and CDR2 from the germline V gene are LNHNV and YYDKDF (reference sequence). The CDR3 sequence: CSPGGRRINQPQHF. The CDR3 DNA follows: TGTTCTCCGGGGGGTAGGAGGATAAATCAGCCCCAGCATTTT.

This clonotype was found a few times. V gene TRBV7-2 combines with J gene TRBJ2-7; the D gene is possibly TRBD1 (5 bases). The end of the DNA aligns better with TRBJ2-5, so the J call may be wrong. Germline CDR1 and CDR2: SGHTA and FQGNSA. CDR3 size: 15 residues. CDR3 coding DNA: TGTGCCAGCAGCTTAGCGCAGGGTAGTGGGGAGACCCAGTACTTC. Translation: CASSLAQGSGETQYF.

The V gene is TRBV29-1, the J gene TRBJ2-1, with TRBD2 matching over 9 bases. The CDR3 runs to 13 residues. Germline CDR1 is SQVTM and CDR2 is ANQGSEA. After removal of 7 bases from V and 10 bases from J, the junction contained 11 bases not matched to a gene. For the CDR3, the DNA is TGCAGCGGTGTACTAGCGGGCGTTCGAGAGCAGTTCTTC. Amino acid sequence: CSGVLAGVREQFF.

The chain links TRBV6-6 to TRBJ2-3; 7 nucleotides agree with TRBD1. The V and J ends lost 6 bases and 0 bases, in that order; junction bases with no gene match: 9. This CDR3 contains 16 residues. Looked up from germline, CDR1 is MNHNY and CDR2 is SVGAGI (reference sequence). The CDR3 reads CASSSTGLSSTDTQYF. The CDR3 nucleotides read TGTGCCAGCAGCTCGACAGGGCTTTCTAGCACAGATACGCAGTATTTT.

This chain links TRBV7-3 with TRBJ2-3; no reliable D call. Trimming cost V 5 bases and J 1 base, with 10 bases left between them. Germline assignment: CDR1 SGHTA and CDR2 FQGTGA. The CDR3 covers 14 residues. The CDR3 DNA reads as TGTGCCAGCAGCGTAGCTGCGGGCACAGATACGCAGTATTTT. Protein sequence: CASSVAAGTDTQYF.

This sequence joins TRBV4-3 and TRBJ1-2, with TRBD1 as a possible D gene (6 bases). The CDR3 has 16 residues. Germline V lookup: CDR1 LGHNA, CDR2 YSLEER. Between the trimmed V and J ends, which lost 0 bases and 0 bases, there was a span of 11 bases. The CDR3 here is CASSQDSGAPNYGYTF. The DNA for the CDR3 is TGCGCCAGCAGCCAAGATTCAGGGGCCCCTAACTATGGCTACACCTTC.

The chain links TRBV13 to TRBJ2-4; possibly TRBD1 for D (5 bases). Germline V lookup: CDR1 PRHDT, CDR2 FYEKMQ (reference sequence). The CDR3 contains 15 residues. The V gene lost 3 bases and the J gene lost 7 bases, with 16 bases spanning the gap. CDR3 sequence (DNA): TGTGCCAGCAGCTTCATAGAACAGGCTAGGAACATTCAGTACTTC. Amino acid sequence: CASSFIEQARNIQYF.

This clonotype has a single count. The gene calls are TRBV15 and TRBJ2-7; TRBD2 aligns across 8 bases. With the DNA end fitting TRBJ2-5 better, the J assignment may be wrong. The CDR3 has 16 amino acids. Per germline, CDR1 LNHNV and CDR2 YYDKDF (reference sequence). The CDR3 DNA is TGTGCCACCAGCAGAGAACAGCGGGGGCACTGGGAGACCCAGTACTTC. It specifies CATSREQRGHWETQYF.

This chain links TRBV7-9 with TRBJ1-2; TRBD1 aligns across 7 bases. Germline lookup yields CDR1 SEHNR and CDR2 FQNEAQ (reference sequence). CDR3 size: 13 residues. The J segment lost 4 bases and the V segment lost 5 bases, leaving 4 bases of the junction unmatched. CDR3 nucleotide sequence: TGTGCCAGCAGCGCGGGACAGCTCTATGGCTACACCTTC. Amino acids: CASSAGQLYGYTF.

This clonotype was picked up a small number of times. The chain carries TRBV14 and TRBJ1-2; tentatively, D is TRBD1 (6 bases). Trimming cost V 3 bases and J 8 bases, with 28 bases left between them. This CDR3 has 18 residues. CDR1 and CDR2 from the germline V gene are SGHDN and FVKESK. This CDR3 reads CASSQNAPFGQSLLGYTF. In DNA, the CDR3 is TGTGCCAGCAGCCAGAACGCCCCCTTCGGACAGAGCCTCCTCGGCTACACCTTC.

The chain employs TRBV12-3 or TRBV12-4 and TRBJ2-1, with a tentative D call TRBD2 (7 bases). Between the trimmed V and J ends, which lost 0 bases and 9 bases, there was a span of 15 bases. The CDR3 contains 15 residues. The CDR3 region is CASSLAVKGGTEQFF. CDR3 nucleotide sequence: TGTGCCAGCAGTTTAGCAGTTAAGGGGGGGACTGAGCAGTTCTTC.

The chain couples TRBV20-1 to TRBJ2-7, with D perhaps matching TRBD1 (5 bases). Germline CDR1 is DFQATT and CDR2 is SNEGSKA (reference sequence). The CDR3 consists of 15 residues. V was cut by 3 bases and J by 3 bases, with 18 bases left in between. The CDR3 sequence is CSASVHRDRIYEQYF. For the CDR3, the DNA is TGCAGTGCTAGTGTTCACCGAGACAGAATCTACGAGCAGTACTTC.